This T cell receptor beta chain was sequenced during a study of blood T cell repertoires in COVID-19. Study-wide background: Donors in the United States, Italy and Spain gave samples during acute or convalescent COVID-19.

This CDR3 comprises 16 residues. Germline CDR1 SGDLS, CDR2 YYNGEE. Trimming left V 2 bases short and J 0 bases short, with 15 bases between. In the authors' workflow: Scientists estimated how many nucleated cells there were by amplifying reference gene primers. Method: immunoSEQ multiplex PCR; TCRdb's copy keeps in-frame clones and lacks some. The V and J calls and clone size come from that table; D and trimming were worked out from the DNA. The table lists about 250,000 clones, about 85% of them singletons. The sequenced sample consisted of peripheral blood. The genes are TRBV9 and TRBJ2-7; TRBD1 might be the D (7 bases). This sequence originates from a young man with active or convalescent COVID-19. The DNA for the CDR3 is TGTGCCAGCAGCGTGGGGGGCTGGACAGGCTCCTACGAGCAGTACTTC. Amino acids: CASSVGGWTGSYEQYF. The full variable domain, in which reference TRBV9 and TRBJ2-7 provide the parts outside the CDR3, is DSGVTQTPKHLITATGQRVTLRCSPRSGDLSVYWYQQSLDQGLQFLIQYYNGEERAKGNILERFSAQQFPDLHSELNLSSLELGDSALYFCASSVGGWTGSYEQYFGPGTRLTVT.